This entry describes one TCR beta chain. The antigen is unknown. A read error may produce the germline difference seen at one junction end. 5'RACE, which relied on constant-segment primers, yielded TCR alpha and TCR beta cDNA libraries carrying sample barcodes and UMIs. TCRdb itself ran the 5' RACE reads through MiXCR, one entry per CDR3 protein. The table has roughly 200,000 distinct CDR3 sequences, approximately 10% seen once. These data are taken from a study of T-cell memory formation after mild COVID-19. Study-wide findings and caveats: Balance between CD4 and CD8 was seen in clones contracting day 15 to 85, and a CD4+ lean was seen in later expanders.

Sequencing was carried out using PBMCs or a T cell subset sorted from them (not recorded which). The TCR was taken from a man aged 18-30 years who had mild COVID-19 (a few samples of this study predate the infection). Cell type and time point are not known.

CDR3 nucleotide sequence: TGTCCCAGCAGCTTGCTGACAGTGGGCAATGAGCAGTTCTTC. This encodes CPSSLLTVGNEQFF. The chain carries TRBV5-4 and TRBJ2-1, with D maybe TRBD1 (5 bases). The CDR3 runs to 14 residues. Germline CDR1 reads SGHNT; CDR2 reads YYREEE (reference sequence).